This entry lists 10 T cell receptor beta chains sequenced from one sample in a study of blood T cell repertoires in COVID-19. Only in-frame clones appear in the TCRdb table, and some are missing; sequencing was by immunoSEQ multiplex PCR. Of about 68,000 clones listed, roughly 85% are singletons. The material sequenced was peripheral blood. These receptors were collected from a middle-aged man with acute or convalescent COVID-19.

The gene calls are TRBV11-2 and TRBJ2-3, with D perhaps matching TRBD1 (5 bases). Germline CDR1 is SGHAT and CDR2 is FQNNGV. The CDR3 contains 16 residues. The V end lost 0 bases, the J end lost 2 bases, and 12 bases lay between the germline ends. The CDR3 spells CASSLDRQSITDTQYF. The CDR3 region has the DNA TGTGCCAGCAGCTTAGACCGACAGAGTATCACAGATACGCAGTATTTT.

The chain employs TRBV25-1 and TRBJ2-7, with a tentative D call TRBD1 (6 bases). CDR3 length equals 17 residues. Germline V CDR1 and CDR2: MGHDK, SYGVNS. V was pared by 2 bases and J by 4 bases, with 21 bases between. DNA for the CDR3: TGTGCCAGCAGTGAACCTCCAACAGGGACGACTCCATACGAGCAGTACGTC. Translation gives CASSEPPTGTTPYEQYV.

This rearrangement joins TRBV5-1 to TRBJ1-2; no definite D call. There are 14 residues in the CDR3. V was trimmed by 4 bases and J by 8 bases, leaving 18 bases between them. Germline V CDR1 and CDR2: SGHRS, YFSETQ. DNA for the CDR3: TGCGCCAGCAGCCCTAGTGACCCTGCAAGGGGCTACACCTTC. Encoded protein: CASSPSDPARGYTF.

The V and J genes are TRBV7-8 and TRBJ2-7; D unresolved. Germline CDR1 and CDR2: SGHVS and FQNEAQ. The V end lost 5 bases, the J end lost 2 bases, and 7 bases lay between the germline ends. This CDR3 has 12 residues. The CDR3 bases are TGTGCCAGCAGCCTCTACCCCTACGAGCAGTACTTC. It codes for CASSLYPYEQYF.

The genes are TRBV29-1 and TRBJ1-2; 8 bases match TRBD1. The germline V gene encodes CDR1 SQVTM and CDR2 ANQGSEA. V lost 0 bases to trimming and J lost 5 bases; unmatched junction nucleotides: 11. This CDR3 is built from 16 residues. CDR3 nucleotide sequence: TGCAGCGTTGAAGATTACGGCCAGGGGGCCCGGTATGGCTACACCTTC. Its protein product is CSVEDYGQGARYGYTF.

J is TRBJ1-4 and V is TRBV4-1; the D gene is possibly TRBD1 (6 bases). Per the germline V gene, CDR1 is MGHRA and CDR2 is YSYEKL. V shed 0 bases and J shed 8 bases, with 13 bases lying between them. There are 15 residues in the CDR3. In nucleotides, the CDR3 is TGCGCCAGCAGCCAAGAATACTGGGGGCGGGAAAAACTGTTTTTT. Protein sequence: CASSQEYWGREKLFF.

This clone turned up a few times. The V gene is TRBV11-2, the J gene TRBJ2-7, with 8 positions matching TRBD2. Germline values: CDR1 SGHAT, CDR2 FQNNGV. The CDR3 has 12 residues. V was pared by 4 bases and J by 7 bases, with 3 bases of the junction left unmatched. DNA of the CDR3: TGTGCCAGCAGCTGGCCGGGAGGGGAGCAGTACGTC. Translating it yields CASSWPGGEQYV.

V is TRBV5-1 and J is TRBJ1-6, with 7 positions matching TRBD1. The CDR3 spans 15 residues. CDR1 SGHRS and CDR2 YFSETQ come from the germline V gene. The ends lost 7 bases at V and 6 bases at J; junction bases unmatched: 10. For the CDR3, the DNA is TGCGCCAGCTCCATACAGGGGCCCGTTAATTCACCCCTCCACTTT. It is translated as CASSIQGPVNSPLHF.

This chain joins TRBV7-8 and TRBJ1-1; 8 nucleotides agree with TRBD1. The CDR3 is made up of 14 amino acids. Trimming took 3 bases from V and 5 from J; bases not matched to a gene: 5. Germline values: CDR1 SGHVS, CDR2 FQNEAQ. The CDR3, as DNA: TGTGCCAGCAGCTTGGCAGGGGGCCAGACTGAAGCTTTCTTT. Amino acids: CASSLAGGQTEAFF.

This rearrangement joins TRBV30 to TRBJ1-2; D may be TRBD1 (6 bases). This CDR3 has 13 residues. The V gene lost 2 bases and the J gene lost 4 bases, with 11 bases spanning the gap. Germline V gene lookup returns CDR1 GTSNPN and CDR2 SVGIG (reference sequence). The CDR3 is CAWSRDIGYGYTF. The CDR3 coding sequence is TGTGCCTGGAGTCGGGACATCGGCTATGGCTACACCTTC.